The following is a TCR beta chain sequence with its context. Antigen: not known. A single base separates this from a much larger clone, so it may be a read error. The sample providers were healthy Caucasian people from Russia, aged about 6 to 95. V lost 1 base and J lost 7, with 26 bases in between. The CDR3 length is 18 residues. Per the germline V gene, CDR1 is MGHRA and CDR2 is YSYEKL. With a J-beta primer mix and a sample-barcoded 5' primer, a second PCR ran 7 to 11 cycles. TCRdb independently ran MiXCR on the 5' RACE reads; one entry per CDR3 protein. The sample gives some 880,000 distinct CDR3 sequences, roughly 34% of which show up once; over 10% is in the top ten. The entry originates in a study of blood T cells in healthy people across ages. Broader study findings: Both higher diversity and more naive CD4+ cells marked long-lived donors when set against aged donors. Unsorted PBMCs blocked a conclusive comparison of naive and antigen-experienced cells.

Sequences were obtained from blood. The clonotype originates from a young man in good health. The chain joins TRBV4-1 to TRBJ2-7; the D gene is possibly TRBD2 (6 bases). The CDR3 region has the DNA TGCGCCAGCAGCCAAGCGTTTAGGAGGGCTGGGGTATACAATGAGCAGTACTTC. This codes for CASSQAFRRAGVYNEQYF.